A selection of T cell receptor beta chains follows, all from one sample in a study of shared clonotypes between healthy human individuals. Method: immunoSEQ multiplex PCR; TCRdb's copy keeps in-frame clones and lacks some. This table has millions of clones, just over 90% appearing once. Specimen: naive CD4+ T cells sorted from blood. Receptor source: a young man in good health. Each CDR3 is given with its conserved first and last residue. A D gene is named only where the DNA matches it firmly. Part of the rows lack a size; the others show once, few, many or a class for expanded clones.

clone_size,d_call,j_call,v_call,cdr3_nt,cdr3_aa
NA,NA,TRBJ1-2,TRBV21-1,TGTGCCAGCAGCAGTAACTATGGCTACACCTTC,CASSSNYGYTF
NA,NA,TRBJ2-5,TRBV10-1,TGCGCCAGCAGTTGGAGCGGAAAAGAGACCCAGTACTTC,CASSWSGKETQYF
NA,TRBD2,TRBJ2-7,TRBV7-2,TGTGCCAGCAGCTTTAGCGGGAGTATGGACGAGCAGTACTTC,CASSFSGSMDEQYF
NA,NA,TRBJ2-1,TRBV2,TGTGCCAGCAGTGAGTTGGACTTCACCTACAATGAGCAGTTCTTC,CASSELDFTYNEQFF
NA,NA,TRBJ2-5,TRBV6-5,TGTGCCAGCAGGCGGGACCTTACAGAGACCCAGTACTTC,CASRRDLTETQYF
NA,TRBD1,TRBJ1-1,TRBV7-2,TGTGCCAGCAGCCCCCGACAGGGGGCTAACACTGAAGCTTTCTTT,CASSPRQGANTEAFF
NA,NA,TRBJ2-5,TRBV25-1,TGTGCCAGCAGTGAATGGGGGAGTGAGACCCAGTACTTC,CASSEWGSETQYF
NA,NA,TRBJ1-2,TRBV2,TGTGCCAGCAGTCAACAGGGAATAGGTGACTACACCTTC,CASSQQGIGDYTF
NA,NA,TRBJ1-6,TRBV19,TGTGCCAGTAGTAGGGTCGAGTGGGACAATTCACCCCTCCACTTT,CASSRVEWDNSPLHF
NA,NA,TRBJ2-2,TRBV4-1,TGCGCCAGCAGCCCCCTTCGGCGGCAGGAGCTGTTTTTT,CASSPLRRQELFF
NA,NA,TRBJ2-2,TRBV4-1,TGCGCCAGCAGCCAACACGGCCAGAAATTGAACACCGGGGAGCTGTTTTTT,CASSQHGQKLNTGELFF
NA,NA,TRBJ1-3,TRBV9,TGTGCCAGCAGCGTAGAGGCAGGGTGGGACACCATATATTTT,CASSVEAGWDTIYF
NA,TRBD2,TRBJ2-3,TRBV14,TGTGCCAGCAGCCGAGGGGGACTAGAGCACATTGATACGCAGTATTTT,CASSRGGLEHIDTQYF
few,TRBD1,TRBJ1-1,TRBV2,TGTGCCAGCAGTGAAGTCAGGGGGCACGCTGAAGCTTTCTTT,CASSEVRGHAEAFF
NA,NA,TRBJ1-1,TRBV2,TGTGCCAGCAGTGCCGCGGGGGCCATCACTGAAGCTTTCTTT,CASSAAGAITEAFF
NA,TRBD2,TRBJ2-3,TRBV7-8,TGTGCCAGCAGCTTAATGGCGGCGGGAGGCCCCACAGATACGCAGTATTTT,CASSLMAAGGPTDTQYF
once,TRBD1,TRBJ2-4,TRBV7-2,TGTGCCAGCAGCTTGGGACAGAAAATAAACATTCAGTACTTC,CASSLGQKINIQYF
NA,TRBD2,TRBJ2-5,TRBV7-7,TGTGCTCGCAAAAGGAAGACTAGCGGGGGGCCTTACCAAGAGACCCAGTACTTC,CARKRKTSGGPYQETQYF